The 30 T cell receptor beta chains below were found in one sample sequenced in a study of T cell responses to AZD1222 COVID-19 vaccine. The assay was immunoSEQ multiplex PCR, and TCRdb's table has in-frame clones only and misses some. The table lists fewer than 85,000 clones, 75% to 90% of them singletons. Here the sequenced sample was peripheral blood, taken on day 0 of AZD1222 vaccination. These receptors were collected from an adult in good health.

The chain employs TRBV5-6 and TRBJ2-6; D might be TRBD2 (5 bases). Germline V gene lookup returns CDR1 SGHDT and CDR2 YYEEEE. Trimming left V 5 bases short and J 3 bases short, with 21 bases between. There are 18 residues in the CDR3. The CDR3 reads CASSSEGAPGGGANVLTF. The CDR3 DNA follows: TGTGCCAGCAGTTCAGAGGGAGCCCCAGGTGGTGGGGCCAACGTCCTGACTTTC.

The CDR3: CASSVDYNEQFF. The CDR3 DNA is TGCGCCAGCAGTGTCGACTACAATGAGCAGTTCTTC. This chain joins TRBV5-1 and TRBJ2-1; no clear D gene. Trimming stripped 5 bases from V and 3 bases from J, with 6 bases between. Looked up from germline, CDR1 is SGHRS and CDR2 is YFSETQ. This CDR3 is built from 12 residues.

The V gene is TRBV5-5, the J gene TRBJ2-2; a possible D gene is TRBD1 (7 bases). The CDR3 contains 14 residues. The V gene lost 4 bases and the J gene lost 5 bases, with 12 bases spanning the gap. The V gene's germline CDR1 is SGHKS and CDR2 YYEKEE (reference sequence). CDR3 DNA sequence: TGTGCCAGCAGCCGCGGGACAGCAACCGGGGAGCTGTTTTTT. This sequence encodes CASSRGTATGELFF.

This chain links TRBV9 with TRBJ2-3; no clear D. The V gene's germline CDR1 is SGDLS and CDR2 YYNGEE. There are 14 residues in the CDR3. The V end was cut by 2 bases, the J end by 0 bases, with 7 bases between. CDR3 residues: CASSVSGSTDTQYF. In DNA, the CDR3 is TGTGCCAGCAGCGTCTCGGGTAGCACAGATACGCAGTATTTT.

J is TRBJ2-7 and V is TRBV19; TRBD1 agrees at 7 bases. The CDR3 is 15 residues long. Trimming removed 0 bases from V and 0 bases from J; junction bases left unmatched: 2. Per germline, CDR1 LNHDA and CDR2 SQIVND (reference sequence). The CDR3 region has the DNA TGTGCCAGTAGTATAGACAGGGGGAACTCCTACGAGCAGTACTTC. The encoded protein is CASSIDRGNSYEQYF.

In its sample, this clone was seen once. This rearrangement joins TRBV6-5 to TRBJ1-5, with D unclear. This CDR3 has 15 residues. Germline values: CDR1 MNHEY, CDR2 SVGAGI. V was pared by 7 bases and J by 0 bases, with 13 bases between. The CDR3 region has the DNA TGTGCCAGCACTCGGACGTGGGGTAGCAATCAGCCCCAGCATTTT. It codes for CASTRTWGSNQPQHF.

The chain's CDR3 is CASSLNEAYGYTF. As DNA, the CDR3 is TGTGCCAGCAGCTTAAACGAGGCCTATGGCTACACCTTC. This chain connects TRBV11-1 to TRBJ1-2; D not certain. Germline V lookup: CDR1 SGHAT, CDR2 FQDESV (reference sequence). CDR3 length: 13 residues. Trimming took 2 bases from V and 4 from J, leaving 8 bases between them.

The V call is TRBV6-4, the J call TRBJ2-3; 7 nucleotides agree with TRBD1. Looked up from germline, CDR1 is MRHNA and CDR2 is SNTAGT. There are 14 residues in the CDR3. Germline trimming cut 6 bases from V and 2 bases from J; bases unmatched to any gene: 5. CDR3 DNA sequence: TGTGCCAGCAGCCCCGGACAGGACACAGATACGCAGTATTTT. Residues: CASSPGQDTDTQYF.

J is TRBJ2-3 and V is TRBV10-3; 7 bases match TRBD1. CDR1 and CDR2 from the germline V gene are ENHRY and SYGVKD. This CDR3 has 14 amino acids. The junction had 5 bases not matched to a gene; V was cut back by 6 bases and J by 2 bases. CDR3 sequence (DNA): TGTGCCATCAGCGCAGGGGGAGCCACAGATACGCAGTATTTT. It specifies CAISAGGATDTQYF.

The gene calls are TRBV18 and TRBJ2-1; no clear D. This CDR3 has 13 amino acids. V lost 0 bases, J lost 8 bases, and 8 bases lay in between. The germline V gene encodes CDR1 KGHSH and CDR2 LQKENI. CDR3 region: CASSPPGRDEQFF. The DNA for the CDR3 is TGTGCCAGCTCACCACCCGGCCGCGATGAGCAGTTCTTC.

J is TRBJ2-7 and V is TRBV2, with 9 bases lining up with TRBD1. Losses at the gene ends were 4 bases for V and 5 bases for J; bases not matched to a gene: 6. The CDR3 runs to 14 residues. The V gene's germline CDR1 is SNHLY and CDR2 FYNNEI. The CDR3 sequence is CASSAKDRGHEQYF. The DNA for the CDR3 is TGTGCCAGCAGTGCAAAGGACAGGGGACACGAGCAGTACTTC.

The V gene is TRBV6-6, the J gene TRBJ1-6; D gene uncertain. V was clipped by 11 bases and J by 0 bases, with 8 bases between them. This CDR3 has 13 amino acids. The germline V gene has CDR1 MNHNY and CDR2 SVGAGI (reference sequence). CDR3: CAGRYSYNSPLHF. The CDR3, as DNA: TGTGCCGGACGGTACTCCTATAATTCACCCCTCCACTTT.

The chain recombines TRBV5-1 with TRBJ1-4; TRBD1 matches at 7 bases. The CDR3 contains 15 residues. Germline V CDR1 and CDR2: SGHRS, YFSETQ. Trimming cost V 6 bases and J 8 bases; bases outside gene matches: 13. The CDR3 nucleotides are TGCGCCAGCATGACAGGGCGGCGGGTAGGGGAAAAACTGTTTTTT. Translated, it gives CASMTGRRVGEKLFF. Full variable domain (remainder filled in from reference TRBV5-1 and TRBJ1-4): KAGVTQTPRYLIKTRGQQVTLSCSPISGHRSVSWYQQTPGQGLQFLFEYFSETQRNKGNFPGRFSGRQFSNSRSEMNVSTLELGDSALYLCASMTGRRVGEKLFFGSGTQLSVL.

The rearrangement uses TRBV10-2 and TRBJ2-3; D remains ambiguous. The CDR3 runs 11 residues. CDR1 WSHSY and CDR2 SAAADI come from the germline V gene. Trimming took 8 bases from V and 2 from J, leaving 5 bases between them. As DNA, the CDR3 is TGCGCCAGCGGCGACACAGATACGCAGTATTTT. Amino acids: CASGDTDTQYF.

The chain has TRBV11-2 and TRBJ2-2; 8 bases are shared with TRBD2. Per the germline V gene, CDR1 is SGHAT and CDR2 is FQNNGV. This CDR3 is built from 16 residues. V lost 2 bases to trimming and J lost 3 bases; unmatched junction nucleotides: 5. CDR3 DNA: TGTGCCAGCAGCTTATGGACTAGCTGGGACACCGGGGAGCTGTTTTTT. Its translation is CASSLWTSWDTGELFF. Filled out from reference TRBV11-2 and TRBJ2-2, the complete variable domain reads EAGVAQSPRYKIIEKRQSVAFWCNPISGHATLYWYQQILGQGPKLLIQFQNNGVVDDSQLPKDRFSAERLKGVDSTLKIQPAKLEDSAVYLCASSLWTSWDTGELFFGEGSRLTVL.

J is TRBJ2-6 and V is TRBV9; D ambiguous. This CDR3 has 16 amino acids. CDR1 SGDLS and CDR2 YYNGEE come from the germline V gene. Trimming removed 3 bases from V and 2 bases from J, with 12 bases in between. Here the CDR3 DNA reads TGTGCCAGCAGCGACCGGGCCTCCGCTGGGGCCAACGTCCTGACTTTC. This codes for CASSDRASAGANVLTF.

The chain employs TRBV28 and TRBJ1-1; unclear D gene. Deletions cut 8 bases from V and 8 bases from J, with 12 bases between. Germline loops: CDR1 MDHEN, CDR2 SYDVKM. This CDR3 spans 11 amino acids. CDR3 in amino acids: CASGPGREAFF. The CDR3 coding sequence is TGTGCCAGCGGACCGGGCCGGGAAGCTTTCTTT. Full variable domain (missing parts from reference TRBV28 and TRBJ1-1): DVKVTQSSRYLVKRTGEKVFLECVQDMDHENMFWYRQDPGLGLRLIYFSYDVKMKEKGDIPEGYSVSREKKERFSLILESASTNQTSMYLCASGPGREAFFGQGTRLTVV.

The rearrangement links TRBV6-4 to TRBJ2-5, with D possibly TRBD2 on 5 matching bases. CDR3 length equals 18 residues. CDR1 is MRHNA and CDR2 is SNTAGT in the germline V gene. V was trimmed by 0 bases and J by 1 base, leaving 18 bases between them. The CDR3 here is CASSDSTLRGIRQETQYF. CDR3 bases: TGTGCCAGCAGTGACTCGACGTTACGAGGGATACGCCAAGAGACCCAGTACTTC.

V and J are TRBV9 and TRBJ2-7; D remains ambiguous. CDR1 and CDR2 (germline): SGDLS, YYNGEE. This CDR3 region has 14 residues. V was trimmed by 2 bases and J by 2 bases, leaving 11 bases between them. This CDR3 reads CASSVDNYAYEQYF. CDR3 sequence (DNA): TGTGCCAGCAGCGTTGATAATTATGCCTACGAGCAGTACTTC.

In its sample, this clone was seen once. The V gene is TRBV29-1, the J gene TRBJ2-1; 13 nucleotides match TRBD2. The junction had 3 bases not matched to a gene; V was cut back by 5 bases and J by 5 bases. This CDR3 contains 14 residues. Germline V gene lookup returns CDR1 SQVTM and CDR2 ANQGSEA. Here the CDR3 DNA reads TGCAGCGTTCTGACTAGCGGGAGGAACAATGAGCAGTTCTTC. Translated: CSVLTSGRNNEQFF.

This clone has a single count. J is TRBJ2-7 and V is TRBV5-1; D not certain. Germline V gene sequence: CDR1 SGHRS, CDR2 YFSETQ. This CDR3 is 14 amino acids long. The ends were cut back, 4 bases at V and 0 bases at J, with 11 bases in the middle. Here the CDR3 reads CASSPLQSSYEQYF. In DNA, the CDR3 is TGCGCCAGCAGCCCCTTACAGAGCTCCTACGAGCAGTACTTC.

V gene TRBV9 combines with J gene TRBJ2-1; the D is unclear. The V gene lost 4 bases and the J gene lost 4 bases, with 12 bases spanning the gap. Germline-derived CDR1 and CDR2 are SGDLS and YYNGEE. CDR3 size: 14 residues. The CDR3 sequence: CASSPGVEYNEQFF. The CDR3 DNA is TGTGCCAGCAGCCCAGGAGTGGAGTACAATGAGCAGTTCTTC.

The chain has TRBV2 and TRBJ1-2; TRBD1 might be the D (6 bases). The CDR3 runs 14 residues. Trimming took 6 bases from V and 5 from J, leaving 16 bases between them. Germline-derived CDR1 and CDR2 are SNHLY and FYNNEI. CDR3 sequence reads: CASSEGTTGYGYTF. DNA for the CDR3: TGTGCCAGCAGCGAGGGGACGACAGGATATGGCTACACCTTC.

The rearrangement uses TRBV27 and TRBJ1-5; the D gene is possibly TRBD1 (5 bases). Germline CDR1 and CDR2: MNHEY and SMNVEV (reference sequence). The V and J ends lost 6 bases and 11 bases respectively, with 20 bases between them. The CDR3 runs to 14 residues. The CDR3 sequence: CASSSSPVARAQHF. The CDR3 region has the DNA TGTGCCAGCAGCTCTTCCCCCGTGGCCAGGGCCCAGCATTTT.

The chain employs TRBV6-1 and TRBJ2-7; the D is unclear. V lost 3 bases and J 3 bases, leaving 3 bases between the germline ends. The germline V gene encodes CDR1 MNHNS and CDR2 SASEGT. The CDR3 runs to 11 residues. CDR3 nucleotide sequence: TGTGCCAGCAGTGACAACTACGAGCAGTACTTC. It is translated as CASSDNYEQYF.

The V gene is TRBV24-1, the J gene TRBJ2-1; D possibly corresponds to TRBD2 (6 bases). Germline values: CDR1 KGHDR, CDR2 SFDVKD. This CDR3 spans 15 amino acids. Trimming cost V 0 bases and J 7 bases, with 12 bases left between them. For the CDR3, the DNA is TGTGCCACCAGTGATTTGGACGGGGGAGAGAATGAGCAGTTCTTC. It specifies CATSDLDGGENEQFF.

The J gene is TRBJ1-5, the V gene TRBV28; D is unclear. In germline, CDR1 is MDHEN, CDR2 SYDVKM. This CDR3 is built from 12 residues. Trimming stripped 10 bases from V and 2 bases from J, with 9 bases between. Here the CDR3 reads CATNVGNQPQHF. The CDR3 DNA sequence: TGTGCCACTAACGTCGGCAATCAGCCCCAGCATTTT. Variable domain in full (rest from reference TRBV28 and TRBJ1-5): DVKVTQSSRYLVKRTGEKVFLECVQDMDHENMFWYRQDPGLGLRLIYFSYDVKMKEKGDIPEGYSVSREKKERFSLILESASTNQTSMYLCATNVGNQPQHFGDGTRLSIL.

The V and J genes are TRBV19 and TRBJ1-5; the D is unclear. Per the germline V gene, CDR1 is LNHDA and CDR2 is SQIVND (reference sequence). Between the trimmed V and J ends, which lost 4 bases and 3 bases, there was a span of 16 bases. This CDR3 comprises 16 residues. The CDR3 DNA is TGTGCCAGTAGTAAAGAAAACTTGGTTATCAATCAGCCCCAGCATTTT. This encodes CASSKENLVINQPQHF.

The rearrangement links TRBV2 to TRBJ1-5, with 11 nucleotides matching TRBD1. Trimming removed 7 bases from V and 7 bases from J; junction bases left unmatched: 12. Per germline, CDR1 SNHLY and CDR2 FYNNEI. This CDR3 is built from 16 residues. CDR3 sequence (DNA): TGTGCCAGCACCCCGGAGGGACAGGGGGTAGGACAGCCCCAGCATTTT. Its protein is CASTPEGQGVGQPQHF.

V and J are TRBV6-5 and TRBJ1-2; 8 bases are shared with TRBD1. The germline CDR1 and CDR2 sequences are MNHEY and SVGAGI. The CDR3 is 14 amino acids. Trimming at V came to 5 bases and at J to 2 bases, leaving 4 bases not matched to a gene. The CDR3 bases are TGTGCCAGCAGTAACAGGGGGGAGAACTATGGCTACACCTTC. It codes for CASSNRGENYGYTF.